Following are 3 T cell receptor beta chains from one sample sequenced in a study of siplizumab effects on memory and regulatory T cells. Measured with immunoSEQ multiplex PCR; TCRdb has only the in-frame clones, and not every one. The top ten clones hold about 0.62% of a sample with 98,000 or so clones, 93% of them seen once. The sequencing sample was made of Tregs sorted from blood. The receptors were gathered from a human donor in good health.

The V gene is TRBV2, the J gene TRBJ2-3; D possibly uses TRBD1 or TRBD2 (5 bases each). The germline V and J ends were trimmed by 7 bases and 2 bases, with 13 bases remaining between them. The CDR3 loop spans 14 amino acids. Germline lookup yields CDR1 SNHLY and CDR2 FYNNEI. CDR3 in amino acids: CASTFGTYTDTQYF. CDR3 nucleotide sequence: TGTGCCAGCACTTTCGGGACCTACACAGATACGCAGTATTTT.

The chain uses TRBV14 and TRBJ1-2, with D perhaps TRBD1 (5 bases). Trimming took off 4 bases at V and 5 bases at J, with 14 bases between the two ends. This CDR3 is built from 14 residues. In germline, CDR1 is SGHDN, CDR2 FVKESK. This CDR3 reads CASSPAGTRYGYTF. CDR3 nucleotides: TGTGCCAGCAGCCCAGCTGGGACTCGGTATGGCTACACCTTC.

The chain uses TRBV11-3 and TRBJ2-1; 12 nucleotides agree with TRBD2. Germline trimming cut 3 bases from V and 12 bases from J; bases unmatched to any gene: 15. The CDR3 covers 17 residues. Per germline, CDR1 SGHNT and CDR2 YENEEA. The CDR3 DNA follows: TGTGCCAGCAGCTTTAGGACTAGCGGGGACCCCGGGAGGGTGCAGTTCTTC. It yields the protein CASSFRTSGDPGRVQFF.